The present T cell receptor beta chain was sequenced within a study of technical replicates of blood from several donors. This CDR3 has 16 residues. V lost 4 bases, J lost 2 bases, and 9 bases stayed unmatched. Germline values: CDR1 MNHNS, CDR2 SASEGT. TCRdb's copy holds only in-frame clones and misses some; the assay was immunoSEQ multiplex PCR. This table holds tens of thousands of clones, around 94% found once. The sequenced sample consisted of T cells isolated from PBMCs. This TCR was sampled from a human donor in good health. The genes are TRBV6-1 and TRBJ2-3, with 7 bases that match TRBD1. The CDR3 bases are TGTGCCAGCAGTGGAACAGGGGTTTTATTCACAGATACGCAGTATTTT. Protein sequence: CASSGTGVLFTDTQYF.